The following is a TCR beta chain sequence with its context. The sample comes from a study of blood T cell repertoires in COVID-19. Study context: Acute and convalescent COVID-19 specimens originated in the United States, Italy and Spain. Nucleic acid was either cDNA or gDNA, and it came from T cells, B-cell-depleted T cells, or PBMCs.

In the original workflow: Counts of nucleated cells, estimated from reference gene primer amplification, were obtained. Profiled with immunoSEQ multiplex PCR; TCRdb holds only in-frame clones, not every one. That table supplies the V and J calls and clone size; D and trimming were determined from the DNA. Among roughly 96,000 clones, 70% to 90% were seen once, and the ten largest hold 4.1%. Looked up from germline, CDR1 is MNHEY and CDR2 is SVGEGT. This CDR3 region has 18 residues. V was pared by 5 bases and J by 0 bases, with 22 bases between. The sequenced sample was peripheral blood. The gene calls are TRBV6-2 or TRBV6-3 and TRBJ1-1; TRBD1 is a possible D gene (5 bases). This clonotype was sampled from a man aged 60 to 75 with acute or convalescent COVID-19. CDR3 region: CASSKLSILAGMNTEAFF. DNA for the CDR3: TGTGCCAGCAGTAAACTTTCCATTTTGGCAGGGATGAACACTGAAGCTTTCTTT.